This entry lists 19 T cell receptor beta chains sequenced from one sample in a study of CD8 T cells in Susac syndrome. A quantity of roughly 0.5 to 1 ug RNA underwent reverse transcription using random hexamers. TCRdb called the immunoSEQ multiplex PCR reads again in MiXCR, with one record for every CDR3 protein. The sample has around 200,000 distinct CDR3 sequences; more than 90% are singletons. Sequencing used CD4+ T cells from PBMCs. These TCRs come from a human donor with multiple sclerosis.

V and J are TRBV12-3 or TRBV12-4 and TRBJ2-7; D possibly corresponds to TRBD1 (6 bases). V lost 3 bases, J lost 1 base, and 10 bases lay in between. The CDR3 is made up of 14 amino acids. The CDR3 loop is CASSLGTPSYEQYF. DNA of the CDR3: TGTGCCAGCAGTTTGGGGACACCATCCTACGAGCAGTACTTC.

The chain couples TRBV6-5 to TRBJ1-1; D might be TRBD1 (5 bases). This CDR3 contains 12 residues. Germline CDR1 and CDR2: MNHEY and SVGAGI. V lost 7 bases and J 5 bases, leaving 11 bases between the germline ends. CDR3: CASTGRGTEAFF. The CDR3 DNA follows: TGTGCCAGCACAGGGCGGGGGACTGAAGCTTTCTTT.

This clonotype was detected once. The chain uses TRBV6-5 and TRBJ1-1; no clear D gene. This CDR3 is built from 13 residues. The V gene lost 5 bases and the J gene lost 4 bases, with 11 bases spanning the gap. CDR1 is MNHEY and CDR2 is SVGAGI in the germline V gene. CDR3 in amino acids: CASSSKRSTEAFF. CDR3 nucleotides: TGTGCCAGCAGTAGTAAAAGAAGCACTGAAGCTTTCTTT.

The rearrangement joins TRBV29-1 to TRBJ1-1; D gene unclear. Germline assignment: CDR1 SQVTM and CDR2 ANQGSEA. V shed 4 bases and J shed 1 base, with 4 bases lying between them. CDR3 length: 11 amino acids. The CDR3 DNA reads as TGCAGCGTTGGCTCGAACACTGAAGCTTTCTTT. Translation gives CSVGSNTEAFF.

The rearrangement links TRBV18 to TRBJ1-1, with 7 nucleotides matching TRBD1. CDR3 size: 15 residues. Germline V gene lookup returns CDR1 KGHSH and CDR2 LQKENI. The V gene end was trimmed by 1 base and the J gene end by 0 bases; junction bases not matched to a gene: 2. This CDR3 reads CASSPQGAMNTEAFF. The DNA of the CDR3 is TGTGCCAGCTCACCACAGGGGGCGATGAACACTGAAGCTTTCTTT.

CDR3 residues: CASSFRQGRDTQYF. The CDR3 region has the DNA TGTGCCAGCAGCTTTAGACAGGGGAGAGATACGCAGTATTTT. The chain carries TRBV3-1 and TRBJ2-3; 8 positions match TRBD1. The CDR3 is made up of 14 amino acids. Germline V lookup: CDR1 LGHDT, CDR2 YNNKEL (reference sequence). Losses at the gene ends were 5 bases for V and 5 bases for J; bases not matched to a gene: 6.

The rearrangement links TRBV25-1 to TRBJ1-2; tentative D call: TRBD1 (5 bases). Germline V CDR1 and CDR2: MGHDK, SYGVNS. The CDR3 consists of 15 residues. Deletions cut 4 bases from V and 3 bases from J, with 15 bases between. The CDR3 region is CASSAAGAGDYGYTF. As DNA, the CDR3 is TGTGCCAGCAGTGCCGCCGGGGCGGGGGACTATGGCTACACCTTC.

The V gene is TRBV12-3 or TRBV12-4, the J gene TRBJ1-2; D call uncertain. The CDR3 consists of 13 residues. V was trimmed by 2 bases and J by 4 bases, leaving 8 bases between them. The CDR3 coding sequence is TGTGCCAGCAGTTTAAGGCAGCCCTATGGCTACACCTTC. As protein: CASSLRQPYGYTF.

This sequence joins TRBV21-1 and TRBJ2-4; TRBD1, as called in the table, went unchecked against the DNA. TRBV21-1 is a recognized pseudogene. The CDR3 sequence is 15 residues long. The CDR3 DNA is TGTGCCAGCACATCCTCGGACAGGGACGGGAACATTCAGTACTTC. Translation gives CASTSSDRDGNIQYF.

The V gene is TRBV3-1, the J gene TRBJ1-2; no clear D gene. CDR3 length equals 12 residues. V lost 0 bases and J 8 bases, leaving 7 bases between the germline ends. CDR1 is LGHDT and CDR2 is YNNKEL in the germline V gene (reference sequence). DNA for the CDR3: TGTGCCAGCAGCCAAGATCACGAGGGCTACACCTTC. It yields the protein CASSQDHEGYTF.

This clonotype was picked up one time. The gene calls are TRBV14 and TRBJ2-1, with TRBD1 as a possible D gene (5 bases). This CDR3 is 14 amino acids long. Germline assignment: CDR1 SGHDN and CDR2 FVKESK. V lost 3 bases to trimming and J lost 6 bases, with 12 bases between them. The CDR3 nucleotides read TGTGCCAGCAGCCAGTACAGGAGATTCAATGAGCAGTTCTTC. Protein: CASSQYRRFNEQFF.

This clonotype has a handful of counts. In DNA, the CDR3 is TGTGCCTGGAGTGTGGGAAGGAACACTGAAGCTTTCTTT. As protein: CAWSVGRNTEAFF. The V and J genes are TRBV30 and TRBJ1-1; D not resolved. CDR1 and CDR2 from the germline V gene are GTSNPN and SVGIG (reference sequence). Trimming stripped 0 bases from V and 1 base from J, with 6 bases between. The CDR3 extends over 13 amino acids.

The rearrangement joins TRBV27 to TRBJ1-3; no clear D gene. V was shortened by 5 bases and J by 0 bases, with 11 bases between the two germline ends. This CDR3 spans 15 amino acids. Germline CDR1 is MNHEY and CDR2 is SMNVEV (reference sequence). The CDR3 DNA follows: TGTGCCAGCAGTCCCGGACTAGGCTCTGGAAACACCATATATTTT. Its protein is CASSPGLGSGNTIYF.

This chain joins TRBV3-1 and TRBJ1-6, with D possibly being TRBD1 (5 bases). Trimming took 4 bases from V and 10 from J, leaving 20 bases between them. The CDR3 has 16 residues. Germline CDR1 reads LGHDT; CDR2 reads YNNKEL (reference sequence). CDR3 sequence: CASSPSGAAESSPLHF. CDR3 nucleotides: TGTGCCAGCAGCCCCTCCGGGGCAGCCGAATCATCACCCCTCCACTTT.

This chain uses TRBV20-1 with TRBJ1-5; no reliable D call. This CDR3 is built from 14 residues. Germline assignment: CDR1 DFQATT and CDR2 SNEGSKA (reference sequence). Trimming cost V 6 bases and J 3 bases, with 15 bases left between them. The CDR3 DNA follows: TGCAGTGCGAGCACCGGGAGAAACAATCAGCCCCAGCATTTT. This translates into CSASTGRNNQPQHF.

The chain joins TRBV3-1 to TRBJ2-7; 7 bases fit TRBD2. The CDR3 length is 17 residues. CDR1 is LGHDT, CDR2 YNNKEL, per germline (reference sequence). J lost 2 bases, V lost 1 base, and 11 bases had no gene match. The CDR3 is CASSQAIAGVSPYEQYF. CDR3 DNA: TGTGCCAGCAGCCAAGCCATCGCGGGGGTCAGTCCCTACGAGCAGTACTTC.

This chain links TRBV3-1 with TRBJ1-1, with D unclear. Germline V gives CDR1 LGHDT, CDR2 YNNKEL (reference sequence). This CDR3 comprises 13 residues. The germline V and J ends were trimmed by 9 bases and 4 bases, with 15 bases remaining between them. This CDR3 is CASSPGRATEAFF. CDR3 nucleotides: TGTGCCAGTTCTCCCGGGAGGGCCACTGAAGCTTTCTTT. Using reference TRBV3-1 and TRBJ1-1 for the parts outside the CDR3, the full variable domain is DTAVSQTPKYLVTQMGNDKSIKCEQNLGHDTMYWYKQDSKKFLKIMFSYNNKELIINETVPNRFSPKSPDKAHLNLHINSLELGDSAVYFCASSPGRATEAFFGQGTRLTVV.

The gene calls are TRBV6-2 or TRBV6-3 and TRBJ2-1; 8 bases line up with TRBD2. Germline CDR1 is MNHEY and CDR2 is SVGEGT. Losses at the gene ends were 10 bases for V and 8 bases for J; bases not matched to a gene: 16. The CDR3 spans 15 residues. The CDR3 region is CATTSRGGLSDEQFF. The CDR3 DNA reads TGTGCCACCACCAGCCGGGGGGGCTTGTCGGATGAGCAGTTCTTC.

The chain combines TRBV5-1 with TRBJ2-7; TRBD1 matches 8 bases. CDR1 is SGHRS, CDR2 YFSETQ, per germline. This CDR3 is built from 13 residues. Unmatched junction bases numbered 3, after V lost 5 bases and J lost 2 bases. This chain's CDR3 is CASSRDRTYEQYF. DNA for the CDR3: TGCGCCAGCAGTCGGGACAGGACCTACGAGCAGTACTTC.